The 13 T cell receptor beta chains below were found in one sample sequenced in a study of tumor-infiltrating lymphocytes in primary liver carcinoma. Bulk tissue was left unsorted, and RNA and DNA were co-extracted from around 18-30 mg of it. From roughly 0.45 ug total RNA, TCR beta cDNA was generated with a primer in the constant region. A slightly modified ARM-PCR protocol with three nested multiplex PCR rounds produced these TCR beta libraries. Investigators reported that the first two PCR rounds, at about 9 cycles each, used TRBV1-TRBV30 forward primers with a C-beta reverse primer. TCRdb used MiXCR to reprocess the multiplex PCR reads, holding one entry per CDR3 protein. The table lists 100,000 to 150,000 distinct CDR3 sequences, approximately 64% of them singletons. The specimen was liver tumor tissue from sampling region 3. The subset denotes: tumor region T3, left-lateral pole. These receptors all stem from a woman between 55 and 75 years old with primary liver carcinoma and hepatitis B virus infection.

A word on this clonotype: A read error is possible here, since a much larger clone lies one base away. The J gene is TRBJ1-6, the V gene TRBV6-5; weak D call: TRBD1 (6 bases). CDR1 and CDR2 (germline): MNHEY, SVGAGI. This CDR3 is 18 amino acids long. Trimming stripped 4 bases from V and 9 bases from J, with 25 bases between. CDR3 bases: TGTGCCAGCAGTTCGGGGTGGACCACAGGGATTTGGGGTTCACCCCTCCACTTT. It specifies CASSSGWTTGIWGSPLHF.

The chain employs TRBV29-1 and TRBJ2-7; 14 bases agree with TRBD2. Germline V gene sequence: CDR1 SQVTM, CDR2 ANQGSEA. This CDR3 is built from 16 residues. The CDR3 region has the DNA TGTGGCGTGAACCAGGGACTAGCGGGAGTGTTGTACGAGCAGTACGTC. Its protein product is CGVNQGLAGVLYEQYV.

On this clonotype itself: Just one base apart from a much larger clone, this may be a read error. The chain uses TRBV5-1 and TRBJ2-1; a weak D match, TRBD2 (6 bases). This CDR3 has 15 residues. Germline V lookup: CDR1 SGHRS, CDR2 YFSETQ. The CDR3: CANSFSGQDLNEQFF. For the CDR3, the DNA is TGCGCCAACAGCTTTAGCGGCCAAGACCTCAATGAGCAGTTCTTC.

Remarks on this clonotype: This may be a read error, as it is one base from a much larger clone. This rearrangement joins TRBV29-1 to TRBJ1-5, with D possibly matching TRBD2 (5 bases). The J call could be wrong; TRBJ2-3 is a better fit for the DNA end. The CDR3 extends over 11 amino acids. CDR1 is SQVTM and CDR2 is ANQGSEA in the germline V gene. The CDR3 reads CSVENGEGQYF. The CDR3 nucleotides read TGCAGCGTTGAAAACGGAGAGGGCCAGTATTTT.

In this sample, this clonotype turned up many times. The chain combines TRBV5-1 with TRBJ2-1, with 9 bases that match TRBD2. The germline V gene has CDR1 SGHRS and CDR2 YFSETQ. The V and J ends lost 2 bases and 2 bases, in that order; junction bases with no gene match: 2. The CDR3 contains 15 residues. The CDR3 loop reads CASSFLAGTYNEQFF. The CDR3 nucleotides are TGCGCCAGCAGCTTCCTAGCGGGGACCTACAATGAGCAGTTCTTC.

With regard to this clonotype: This may be a read error, as it is one base from a much larger clone. V and J are TRBV7-8 and TRBJ2-1; no firm D call. The CDR3 consists of 13 residues. The V gene's germline CDR1 is SGHVS and CDR2 FQNEAQ. The CDR3 DNA sequence: TGTGCCAACAGCTTACCAAGAAACAATGAGCAGTTCTTC. It yields the protein CANSLPRNNEQFF.

On this clonotype itself: A much larger clone differs from this one at a single base, so this may be a read error. The chain couples TRBV7-9 to TRBJ1-1; D perhaps matches TRBD1 (5 bases). V was trimmed by 9 bases and J by 2 bases, leaving 13 bases between them. CDR3 length: 13 amino acids. Germline V gene data show CDR1 as SEHNR and CDR2 as FQNEAQ (reference sequence). CDR3 sequence: CASKVGGNTEAFF. CDR3 in DNA: TGTGCCAGTAAAGTGGGGGGAAACACTGAAGCTTTCTTT.

Comment on this clonotype: Germline is not matched at one junction end, which may reflect a read error. V is TRBV11-3 and J is TRBJ1-1; no definite D call. CDR1 is SGHNT, CDR2 YENEEA, per germline. This CDR3 is 13 amino acids long. The chain's CDR3 is CACSLVGNTEAFF. In DNA form, the CDR3 reads TGTGCCTGCAGCTTAGTAGGAAACACTGAAGCTTTCTTT.

About this clonotype: At one end the junction does not follow the germline gene, possibly because of a read error. The chain uses TRBV4-1 and TRBJ2-1, with a possible D match to TRBD2 (5 bases). Germline V lookup: CDR1 MGHRA, CDR2 YSYEKL. This CDR3 region has 15 residues. The CDR3 here is CDSSPTSNSYNVQFF. The CDR3 DNA sequence: TGCGACAGCAGCCCCACTAGTAACTCCTACAATGTGCAGTTCTTC.

Regarding this clonotype: Just one base apart from a much larger clone, this may be a read error. The rearrangement joins TRBV7-9 to TRBJ2-5, with D possibly matching TRBD2 (6 bases). Trimming left V 10 bases short and J 5 bases short, with 20 bases between. The length of the CDR3 is 14 residues. CDR1 and CDR2 from the germline V gene are SEHNR and FQNEAQ (reference sequence). The CDR3, as DNA: TGTGCCACCCCCAGGGTCAGTGGGGGGGAGACCCAGTACTTC. Translation: CATPRVSGGETQYF.

This clonotype was seen once. One junction end does not reproduce the germline sequence, and a read error may be involved. J is TRBJ2-5 and V is TRBV11-2; D call uncertain. This CDR3 region has 12 residues. CDR1 and CDR2 from the germline V gene are SGHAT and FQNNGV. CDR3: CACSHLGETQYF. The CDR3 nucleotides read TGTGCCTGCAGCCACCTAGGTGAGACCCAGTACTTC. Combining the CDR3 with reference TRBV11-2 and TRBJ2-5 gives the whole variable domain EAGVAQSPRYKIIEKRQSVAFWCNPISGHATLYWYQQILGQGPKLLIQFQNNGVVDDSQLPKDRFSAERLKGVDSTLKIQPAKLEDSAVYLCACSHLGETQYFGPGTRLLVL.

The CDR3 DNA follows: TGTGCCAGTAGTACCCTGGTCAACACTGAAGCTTTCTTT. It codes for CASSTLVNTEAFF. J is TRBJ1-1 and V is TRBV19; D is uncertain. CDR3 length: 13 amino acids. Germline V gives CDR1 LNHDA, CDR2 SQIVND (reference sequence). The V end lost 4 bases, the J end lost 2 bases, and 8 bases lay between the germline ends.

With regard to this clonotype: Germline and junction disagree at one end, which may indicate a read error. The chain employs TRBV7-9 and TRBJ1-1, with 7 bases fitting TRBD1. Germline-derived CDR1 and CDR2 are SEHNR and FQNEAQ (reference sequence). This CDR3 region has 16 residues. CDR3 sequence: CASSLKLGGGGTEALF. For the CDR3, the DNA is TGTGCCAGCAGCTTAAAATTAGGGGGAGGGGGCACTGAAGCTCTCTTT.